This T cell receptor (beta chain) comes out of a study of response to subunit inactivated influenza vaccine. Points from the study as a whole: Few additional T cells are recruited per seasonal influenza vaccination, authors suggested.

MiXCR, run by TCRdb on the RT-PCR reads, gives a single entry per CDR3 protein. Of around 710,000 distinct CDR3 sequences listed, approximately 15% are singletons. This clonotype has more than one count but fewer than ten. Its matching antigen is unknown. The CDR3 spans 16 residues. Deletions cut 0 bases from V and 0 bases from J, with 9 bases between. CDR1 and CDR2 from the germline V gene are LGHNA and YNFKEQ. The specimen was PBMCs from blood, collected less than 15 days before vaccination. This TCR was sampled from a man aged 50 or older who received an inactivated influenza vaccine. The chain has TRBV4-2 and TRBJ1-3; D unclear. CDR3 region: CASSQEQLHSGNTIYF. The CDR3 DNA is TGTGCCAGCAGCCAAGAACAGCTACACTCTGGAAACACCATATATTTT.